The 23 T cell receptor beta chains below all came from one sample that was sequenced in a study of blood T cells in healthy people across ages. Through a sample-barcoded 5' primer and a J-beta primer mix, a second PCR was run for roughly 7 to 12 cycles. TCRdb re-analysed the 5' RACE reads in MiXCR, keeping a single row per CDR3 protein. The top ten hold around 16% of the sample, which has 870,000 or so distinct CDR3 sequences, under 30% seen once. Material: blood. Receptor source: a woman of 80 years or more in good health.

This clonotype was counted only a few times. J is TRBJ1-6 and V is TRBV28; D is possibly TRBD1 (5 bases). Germline values: CDR1 MDHEN, CDR2 SYDVKM. Trimming took 3 bases from V and 10 from J, leaving 16 bases between them. The CDR3 covers 15 residues. As DNA, the CDR3 is TGTGCCAGCAGTTTTCCGGCGGGAAGGGGCTCACCCCTCCACTTT. It codes for CASSFPAGRGSPLHF. Based on the CDR3 plus reference TRBV28 and TRBJ1-6, the full variable domain is DVKVTQSSRYLVKRTGEKVFLECVQDMDHENMFWYRQDPGLGLRLIYFSYDVKMKEKGDIPEGYSVSREKKERFSLILESASTNQTSMYLCASSFPAGRGSPLHFGNGTRLTVT.

Points on this clonotype: Being one base from a much bigger clone, this may be a read error. The rearrangement links TRBV24-1 to TRBJ2-7; tentatively, D is TRBD1 or TRBD2 (5 bases each). Germline V gives CDR1 KGHDR, CDR2 SFDVKD. The CDR3 is 13 amino acids. V lost 4 bases and J lost 7, with 13 bases in between. The CDR3 bases are TGTGCCACCAGTGACCCCCGGGACGAGGAGCAGTACTTC. As protein: CATSDPRDEEQYF.

As to this clonotype: A read error may be the cause here, since a much bigger clone is one base away. As DNA, the CDR3 is TGTGCCAGCAGGTTCACAGGGATCACCGGGGAGCTGTTTTTT. It encodes CASRFTGITGELFF. The rearrangement joins TRBV12-3 or TRBV12-4 to TRBJ2-2; TRBD1 is a possible D gene (6 bases). The CDR3 totals 14 residues. V lost 6 bases to trimming and J lost 4 bases, with 12 bases between them.

V is TRBV7-2 and J is TRBJ2-7; D is possibly TRBD2 (6 bases). V was trimmed by 8 bases and J by 7 bases, leaving 15 bases between them. CDR3 length: 12 residues. Germline V gives CDR1 SGHTA, CDR2 FQGNSA. The CDR3 sequence is CASDSDYNEQYF. The CDR3 region has the DNA TGTGCCAGCGACTCGGACTACAATGAGCAGTACTTC.

This clonotype was recorded at least ten times. The V and J genes are TRBV5-1 and TRBJ2-5; 11 bases match TRBD2. The CDR3 runs 16 residues. The V gene end was trimmed by 0 bases and the J gene end by 11 bases; junction bases not matched to a gene: 12. CDR1 and CDR2 from the germline V gene are SGHRS and YFSETQ. CDR3 in DNA: TGCGCCAGCAGCTTGGCCCTACTAGCGGGGGAGGAAGAGCAGTACTTC. Amino acid sequence: CASSLALLAGEEEQYF.

This clonotype was counted only a few times. The chain's CDR3 is CASSFRDRAGNEQYF. The CDR3 bases are TGTGCCAGCAGCTTCCGGGACAGGGCAGGGAACGAGCAGTACTTC. V usage is TRBV7-8 and J usage is TRBJ2-7, with 9 bases aligning to TRBD1. After removal of 3 bases from V and 5 bases from J, the junction contained 8 bases not matched to a gene. Germline V gene lookup returns CDR1 SGHVS and CDR2 FQNEAQ. The CDR3 runs 15 residues.

This clonotype appeared many times. The chain recombines TRBV6-1 with TRBJ2-4, with D tentatively TRBD2 (7 bases). V was clipped by 7 bases and J by 5 bases, with 21 bases between them. The CDR3 has 16 residues. Germline-derived CDR1 and CDR2 are MNHNS and SASEGT. The CDR3 reads CASIRRGGGGQNIQYF. The DNA for the CDR3 is TGTGCCAGCATCAGAAGGGGGGGTGGGGGGCAAAACATTCAGTACTTC.

Turning to this clonotype: A much larger clonotype is one base distant, so this may be a read error. This chain joins TRBV6-5 and TRBJ2-7, with D perhaps given as TRBD1 or TRBD2 (5 bases each). Trimming stripped 2 bases from V and 0 bases from J, with 14 bases between. Germline loops: CDR1 MNHEY, CDR2 SVGAGI. This CDR3 is built from 16 residues. DNA for the CDR3: TGTGCCAGCAGTTACGTGGGACCTCGAAGCTCCTACGAGCAGTACTTC. Amino acids: CASSYVGPRSSYEQYF.

On this clonotype: A much larger clone is a single base away; this may be a read error. The chain carries TRBV5-1 and TRBJ2-7; maybe TRBD2 (7 bases). This CDR3 has 15 residues. V gave up 0 bases and J gave up 10 bases, with 20 bases separating them. In germline, CDR1 is SGHRS, CDR2 YFSETQ. CDR3 in amino acids: CASSLERGAREAQYF. CDR3 nucleotide sequence: TGCGCCAGCAGCTTGGAACGGGGGGCCCGAGAGGCCCAGTACTTC.

This clonotype was found many times. The CDR3 sequence: CASSLGLAPYNEQFF. CDR3 bases: TGTGCCAGCAGCTTGGGACTAGCGCCCTACAATGAGCAGTTCTTC. The V gene is TRBV5-5, the J gene TRBJ2-1; 8 bases line up with TRBD2. V lost 0 bases and J lost 2; bases outside the gene matches: 1. Germline CDR1 reads SGHKS; CDR2 reads YYEKEE (reference sequence). CDR3 length: 15 amino acids.

This clonotype was detected ten times or more. A read error may account for a junction end that differs from germline. The rearrangement links TRBV20-1 to TRBJ1-5, with D unclear. The CDR3 sequence is 13 residues long. Per germline, CDR1 DFQATT and CDR2 SNEGSKA (reference sequence). The CDR3, as DNA: TGCAGTGTTAGAACAGATAGCAATCAGCCCCAGCATTTT. Amino acid sequence: CSVRTDSNQPQHF.

A few counts support this clonotype. The rearrangement joins TRBV14 to TRBJ1-2; possible D gene TRBD1, 5 bases. Germline V gene data show CDR1 as SGHDN and CDR2 as FVKESK. Deletions cut 4 bases from V and 4 bases from J, with 16 bases between. The CDR3 contains 15 residues. CDR3 nucleotides: TGTGCCAGCAGCCGGAACGCCAGGGTGGGCTATGGCTACACCTTC. It yields the protein CASSRNARVGYGYTF.

This clonotype appeared many times. The gene calls are TRBV5-1 and TRBJ2-7, with 7 bases that match TRBD1. In germline, CDR1 is SGHRS, CDR2 YFSETQ. There are 16 residues in the CDR3. With 4 bases clipped from V and 5 bases from J, the junction kept 15 bases outside the gene matches. The CDR3 DNA follows: TGCGCCAGCAGCAGCACAGGGGCCGCCTTGATTGACGAGCAGTACTTC. Protein sequence: CASSSTGAALIDEQYF.

The V gene is TRBV20-1, the J gene TRBJ2-2, with 12 bases fitting TRBD2. CDR3 length equals 17 residues. V lost 4 bases to trimming and J lost 0 bases; unmatched junction nucleotides: 6. Germline CDR1 is DFQATT and CDR2 is SNEGSKA (reference sequence). CDR3 sequence reads: CSATGLAGLSNTGELFF. The CDR3 coding sequence is TGCAGTGCTACAGGACTAGCGGGGCTTTCGAACACCGGGGAGCTGTTTTTT.

The rearrangement uses TRBV3-1 and TRBJ2-5, with TRBD2 identical over 13 bases. This CDR3 is built from 16 residues. Germline V gene data show CDR1 as LGHDT and CDR2 as YNNKEL (reference sequence). J gave up 2 bases and V 4 bases, and 4 bases lay outside the gene matches. The CDR3 protein is CASSLLAGGPQETQYF. The CDR3 DNA sequence: TGTGCCAGCAGCCTACTAGCGGGGGGGCCACAAGAGACCCAGTACTTC.

This clonotype was counted a few times. The gene calls are TRBV7-9 and TRBJ1-6; 7 nucleotides agree with TRBD1. Germline loops: CDR1 SEHNR, CDR2 FQNEAQ (reference sequence). J was trimmed by 12 bases and V by 4 bases; bases with no gene match: 9. This CDR3 is built from 14 residues. The CDR3 is CASSSKAQGRPLHF. In DNA, the CDR3 is TGTGCCAGCAGCTCAAAGGCACAGGGGAGACCCCTCCACTTT.

The rearrangement uses TRBV3-1 and TRBJ1-6; D gene ambiguous. Germline CDR1 and CDR2: LGHDT and YNNKEL (reference sequence). The CDR3 consists of 14 residues. The V and J ends lost 0 bases and 14 bases respectively, with 14 bases between them. DNA of the CDR3: TGTGCCAGCAGCCAAGATTCGTTAAGGTTTACCCTCCACTTT. Its translation is CASSQDSLRFTLHF.

The chain carries TRBV19 and TRBJ2-3, with D perhaps TRBD1 (7 bases). CDR3 length: 16 residues. Germline V CDR1 and CDR2: LNHDA, SQIVND (reference sequence). With 2 bases removed from V and 0 bases from J, the gap between germline ends came to 12 bases. CDR3 loop: CASSIQGGRSTDTQYF. In nucleotides, the CDR3 is TGTGCCAGTAGTATACAGGGGGGCCGCAGCACAGATACGCAGTATTTT.

This clonotype was seen repeatedly, ten times or more. CDR3 DNA: TGTGCCAGCAGCCCCGGACAGAGAAATTCACCCCTCCACTTT. This gives the protein CASSPGQRNSPLHF. This chain joins TRBV3-1 and TRBJ1-6; D may be TRBD1 (6 bases). Germline CDR1 and CDR2: LGHDT and YNNKEL (reference sequence). This CDR3 comprises 14 residues. Deletions cut 4 bases from V and 7 bases from J, with 11 bases between.

The chain employs TRBV6-1 and TRBJ2-3, with 9 bases lining up with TRBD1. CDR1 is MNHNS, CDR2 SASEGT, per germline. The CDR3 spans 17 residues. The trim removed 5 bases at V and 4 bases at J, leaving 13 bases unmatched. The CDR3 DNA reads TGTGCCAGCAGTCGGGACAGGGTCTCTTCATATCCAGATACGCAGTATTTT. Amino acid sequence: CASSRDRVSSYPDTQYF.

Ten or more counts support this clonotype. The chain joins TRBV4-2 to TRBJ1-1, with TRBD1 matching over 7 bases. The CDR3 extends over 14 amino acids. V dropped 0 bases and J dropped 7; count of bases not matched to a gene: 5. Germline V gene data show CDR1 as LGHNA and CDR2 as YNFKEQ. The CDR3 DNA reads TGTGCCAGCAGCCAAGAGGTCGGACAGGATGAAGCTTTCTTT. Translation gives CASSQEVGQDEAFF.

Here the CDR3 DNA reads TGTGCCAGCAGTTTATCGAAGCACACGACCTCCTACGAGCAGTACTTC. Translating gives CASSLSKHTTSYEQYF. J is TRBJ2-7 and V is TRBV27; D is ambiguous. Germline values: CDR1 MNHEY, CDR2 SMNVEV (reference sequence). V lost 0 bases, J lost 0 bases, and 12 bases lay in between. This CDR3 region has 16 residues.

The chain combines TRBV5-1 with TRBJ2-1, with TRBD1 identical over 7 bases. Looked up from germline, CDR1 is SGHRS and CDR2 is YFSETQ. This CDR3 is built from 11 residues. After removal of 6 bases from V and 8 bases from J, the junction contained 2 bases not matched to a gene. The CDR3 loop is CASNRGDEQFF. The CDR3 DNA reads as TGCGCCAGCAACAGGGGCGATGAGCAGTTCTTC. Combining the CDR3 with reference TRBV5-1 and TRBJ2-1 gives the whole variable domain KAGVTQTPRYLIKTRGQQVTLSCSPISGHRSVSWYQQTPGQGLQFLFEYFSETQRNKGNFPGRFSGRQFSNSRSEMNVSTLELGDSALYLCASNRGDEQFFGPGTRLTVL.